Each of the 30 T cell receptor beta chains below was sequenced from the same sample in a study of blood T cell repertoires in COVID-19. The assay was immunoSEQ multiplex PCR, and TCRdb's table has in-frame clones only and misses some. The sample has under 75,000 clones; 75% to 85% are singletons. The sequenced sample consisted of peripheral blood. The receptors originated from a man in his 70s who had recovered from COVID-19.

The CDR3 sequence: CASSQPGGGREQNEQFF. CDR3 nucleotides: TGCGCCAGCAGCCAACCTGGAGGGGGGCGGGAGCAAAACGAGCAGTTCTTC. The chain carries TRBV4-1 and TRBJ2-1, with D perhaps TRBD2 (7 bases). The germline V gene encodes CDR1 MGHRA and CDR2 YSYEKL. V lost 2 bases, J lost 10 bases, and 24 bases lay in between. This CDR3 has 17 amino acids.

This clone was detected only a few times. The chain recombines TRBV4-3 with TRBJ1-1; D is uncertain. Between the trimmed V and J ends, which lost 1 base and 0 bases, there was a span of 6 bases. The germline V gene has CDR1 LGHNA and CDR2 YSLEER. This CDR3 is 14 amino acids long. CDR3 protein: CASSQVSMNTEAFF. In DNA, the CDR3 is TGCGCCAGCAGCCAAGTGTCAATGAACACTGAAGCTTTCTTT.

This chain links TRBV7-3 with TRBJ2-5; 7 bases are shared with TRBD1. This CDR3 is 15 amino acids long. J was trimmed by 1 base and V by 3 bases; bases with no gene match: 5. Germline V lookup: CDR1 SGHTA, CDR2 FQGTGA. CDR3 protein: CASSLTGWGQETQYF. As DNA, the CDR3 is TGTGCCAGCAGCTTGACAGGGTGGGGCCAAGAGACCCAGTACTTC.

This clone was detected once. V usage is TRBV7-8 and J usage is TRBJ2-3; 7 nucleotides line up with TRBD2. Germline V gene sequence: CDR1 SGHVS, CDR2 FQNEAQ. V lost 1 base and J lost 0; bases outside the gene matches: 7. The CDR3 totals 17 residues. This CDR3 reads CASSLGSGATSTDTQYF. The CDR3 region has the DNA TGTGCCAGCAGCTTAGGGAGCGGGGCAACTAGCACAGATACGCAGTATTTT.

This chain connects TRBV5-1 to TRBJ2-2; a possible D gene is TRBD2 (6 bases). V was pared by 0 bases and J by 7 bases, with 10 bases between. CDR3 length equals 14 residues. Germline CDR1 SGHRS, CDR2 YFSETQ. In nucleotides, the CDR3 is TGCGCCAGCAGCTTGGTCGGGACTGACGGGGAGCTGTTTTTT. It is translated as CASSLVGTDGELFF.

V and J are TRBV7-9 and TRBJ1-5; D unresolved. Trimming cost V 3 bases and J 2 bases, with 11 bases left between them. The length of the CDR3 is 15 residues. Germline V lookup: CDR1 SEHNR, CDR2 FQNEAQ (reference sequence). This CDR3 reads CASSFGANGNQPQHF. DNA for the CDR3: TGTGCCAGCAGCTTTGGTGCGAATGGCAATCAGCCCCAGCATTTT. Full variable domain (remainder filled in from reference TRBV7-9 and TRBJ1-5): DTGVSQNPRHKITKRGQNVTFRCDPISEHNRLYWYRQTLGQGPEFLTYFQNEAQLEKSRLLSDRFSAERPKGSFSTLEIQRTEQGDSAMYLCASSFGANGNQPQHFGDGTRLSIL.

The chain couples TRBV6-2 or TRBV6-3 to TRBJ1-2, with TRBD1 matching over 8 bases. The germline CDR1 and CDR2 sequences are MNHEY and SVGEGT. V trimming: 5 bases; J trimming: 2 bases; junction bases outside the gene matches: 1. The CDR3 sequence is 13 residues long. The CDR3 sequence: CASSRQGNYGYTF. The CDR3 nucleotides are TGTGCCAGCAGTCGACAGGGGAACTATGGCTACACCTTC.

The chain combines TRBV6-1 with TRBJ1-2, with a possible D match to TRBD1 (5 bases). Trimming stripped 2 bases from V and 8 bases from J, with 18 bases between. From germline, CDR1 is MNHNS and CDR2 SASEGT. The CDR3 totals 15 residues. The CDR3 DNA sequence: TGTGCCAGCAGTGAATCCCAGGGTTCTGTCTACGGCTACACCTTC. It codes for CASSESQGSVYGYTF.

The gene calls are TRBV4-1 and TRBJ2-7, with D tentatively TRBD1 (7 bases). CDR1 is MGHRA and CDR2 is YSYEKL in the germline V gene. Trimming cost V 1 base and J 2 bases, with 12 bases left between them. The CDR3 spans 15 residues. The DNA for the CDR3 is TGCGCCAGCAGCCAAGCAGGGGGGACCCCCTACGAGCAGTACTTC. It translates to CASSQAGGTPYEQYF.

The rearrangement links TRBV4-3 to TRBJ2-3; the D gene is possibly TRBD1 (5 bases). The germline V gene has CDR1 LGHNA and CDR2 YSLEER. The ends were cut back, 0 bases at V and 9 bases at J, with 10 bases in the middle. CDR3 length: 13 amino acids. CDR3 DNA: TGCGCCAGCAGCCAAGACCGAAACAGGACGCAGTATTTT. This gives the protein CASSQDRNRTQYF.

The chain employs TRBV2 and TRBJ2-1, with TRBD1 matching over 8 bases. V lost 4 bases and J lost 9; bases outside the gene matches: 5. The CDR3 is made up of 13 amino acids. Germline assignment: CDR1 SNHLY and CDR2 FYNNEI. CDR3 sequence (DNA): TGTGCCAGCAGTGGGACAGGGTCCGTTGAGCAGTTCTTC. Translating gives CASSGTGSVEQFF.

CDR3 sequence: CASSGTSGNTGELFF. The CDR3 nucleotides read TGCGCCAGCAGTGGGACTAGCGGAAACACCGGGGAGCTGTTTTTT. The chain uses TRBV10-2 and TRBJ2-2; 10 bases are shared with TRBD2. The germline CDR1 and CDR2 sequences are WSHSY and SAAADI. After removal of 4 bases from V and 2 bases from J, the junction contained 1 base not matched to a gene. The CDR3 spans 15 residues.

This clone was recorded once. The rearrangement links TRBV7-8 to TRBJ2-2; 8 bases line up with TRBD2. The germline V gene has CDR1 SGHVS and CDR2 FQNEAQ. This CDR3 contains 17 residues. J lost 1 base, V lost 1 base, and 5 bases had no gene match. The CDR3 loop reads CASSLGPGGVNTGELFF. CDR3 sequence (DNA): TGTGCCAGCAGCTTAGGGCCGGGAGGGGTGAACACCGGGGAGCTGTTTTTT.

Only one count was recorded for this clone. The chain links TRBV3-1 (or the pseudogene TRBV3-2) to TRBJ1-2; D may be TRBD1 (5 bases). The CDR3 is made up of 16 amino acids. The V and J ends lost 3 bases and 3 bases respectively, with 17 bases between them. Germline V CDR1 and CDR2: LGHDT, YNNKEL (reference sequence). The CDR3 protein is CASSHGGAPEYYGYTF. CDR3 nucleotides: TGTGCCAGCAGCCACGGGGGAGCGCCCGAATACTATGGCTACACCTTC.

The V and J genes are TRBV19 and TRBJ1-4, with D maybe TRBD1 (6 bases). The CDR3 consists of 14 residues. CDR1 is LNHDA, CDR2 SQIVND, per germline (reference sequence). The ends were cut back, 4 bases at V and 8 bases at J, with 14 bases in the middle. Written as DNA, the CDR3 is TGTGCCAGTAGTAGCAACAGGGTGGAGGAAAAACTGTTTTTT. It is translated as CASSSNRVEEKLFF.

The chain recombines TRBV24-1 with TRBJ2-3; D possibly corresponds to TRBD1 (6 bases). The CDR3 loop spans 16 amino acids. Trimming shortened V by 3 bases and J by 4 bases, and 16 bases separated the two germline ends. Germline CDR1 KGHDR, CDR2 SFDVKD. The DNA of the CDR3 is TGTGCCACCAGTGATCAAACAGGGCCCCCGGCAGATACGCAGTATTTT. Protein sequence: CATSDQTGPPADTQYF.

This CDR3 is CASSRAGETQYF. The CDR3 DNA reads TGTGCCAGCAGTCGCGCGGGAGAGACCCAGTACTTC. The chain joins TRBV11-2 to TRBJ2-5; TRBD2 might be the D (5 bases). The CDR3 spans 12 residues. Germline V gene sequence: CDR1 SGHAT, CDR2 FQNNGV. V lost 6 bases and J lost 4, with 9 bases in between.

The chain links TRBV7-7 to TRBJ2-2, with TRBD2 identical over 12 bases. With V trimmed by 4 bases and J by 2 bases, 5 bases remained unmatched. Germline CDR1 SSHAT, CDR2 FNYEAQ (reference sequence). CDR3 length: 17 amino acids. CDR3 sequence (DNA): TGTGCCAGCAGCTCGGGACTAGCGGGCCGCAACACCGGGGAGCTGTTTTTT. Amino acid sequence: CASSSGLAGRNTGELFF.

V is TRBV27 and J is TRBJ2-3; 11 nucleotides agree with TRBD2. After removal of 4 bases from V and 3 bases from J, the junction contained 9 bases not matched to a gene. The length of the CDR3 is 17 residues. Germline V gives CDR1 MNHEY, CDR2 SMNVEV (reference sequence). CDR3 in amino acids: CASSSNLAGGATDTQYF. CDR3 DNA: TGTGCCAGCAGTTCGAATTTAGCGGGGGGGGCTACAGATACGCAGTATTTT.

The genes are TRBV6-6 and TRBJ1-4, with TRBD1 matching 8 bases. V was clipped by 5 bases and J by 1 base; unmatched bases: 6. Germline CDR1 is MNHNY and CDR2 is SVGAGI (reference sequence). This CDR3 has 16 amino acids. CDR3 amino acids: CASSNRQGKTNEKLFF. For the CDR3, the DNA is TGTGCCAGCAGTAACCGACAGGGGAAAACTAATGAAAAACTGTTTTTT.

This chain uses TRBV15 with TRBJ1-1; 8 bases match TRBD1. This CDR3 has 14 amino acids. CDR1 is LNHNV and CDR2 is YYDKDF in the germline V gene (reference sequence). The V gene end was trimmed by 2 bases and the J gene end by 5 bases; junction bases not matched to a gene: 4. The CDR3: CATSRQGARTEAFF. In DNA form, the CDR3 reads TGTGCCACCAGCAGACAGGGGGCGCGGACTGAAGCTTTCTTT.

The chain uses TRBV28 and TRBJ1-5, with D possibly matching TRBD1 (6 bases). Germline V lookup: CDR1 MDHEN, CDR2 SYDVKM. This CDR3 is built from 14 residues. V lost 3 bases to trimming and J lost 5 bases, with 11 bases between them. The CDR3 coding sequence is TGTGCCAGCAGTTTGGGGGCAAGGGATCAGCCCCAGCATTTT. As protein: CASSLGARDQPQHF.

The CDR3 nucleotides read TGTGCCAGCAGTAGGACAGGCGGGGCTTCACCCCTCCACTTT. It translates to CASSRTGGASPLHF. The gene calls are TRBV7-8 and TRBJ1-6; 7 bases are shared with TRBD1. Looked up from germline, CDR1 is SGHVS and CDR2 is FQNEAQ. The CDR3 runs to 14 residues. Unmatched junction bases numbered 8, after V lost 6 bases and J lost 9 bases.

This rearrangement joins TRBV7-3 to TRBJ2-2; TRBD1 matches 8 bases. The CDR3 length is 16 residues. The germline V gene encodes CDR1 SGHTA and CDR2 FQGTGA. Losses at the gene ends were 4 bases for V and 1 base for J; bases not matched to a gene: 5. The CDR3 loop reads CASSSSGTGNTGELFF. The CDR3 DNA is TGTGCCAGCAGCTCATCCGGGACAGGGAACACCGGGGAGCTGTTTTTT. Full variable domain (remainder filled in from reference TRBV7-3 and TRBJ2-2): GAGVSQTPSNKVTEKGKYVELRCDPISGHTALYWYRQSLGQGPEFLIYFQGTGAADDSGLPNDRFFAVRPEGSVSTLKIQRTERGDSAVYLCASSSSGTGNTGELFFGEGSRLTVL.

The CDR3 is CASSNRGMVDEQFF. DNA for the CDR3: TGTGCCAGCTCAAATAGGGGTATGGTGGATGAGCAGTTCTTC. The chain recombines TRBV7-2 with TRBJ2-1, with TRBD1 as a possible D gene (5 bases). The V gene's germline CDR1 is SGHTA and CDR2 FQGNSA. V lost 8 bases and J lost 8, with 19 bases in between. The CDR3 spans 14 residues.

V usage is TRBV24-1 and J usage is TRBJ2-2, with D unresolved. CDR3 length equals 17 residues. CDR1 KGHDR and CDR2 SFDVKD come from the germline V gene. V lost 7 bases to trimming and J lost 0 bases, with 17 bases between them. In nucleotides, the CDR3 is TGTGCCACCAGCCCCGACAATCCCACGCCGAACACCGGGGAGCTGTTTTTT. Residues: CATSPDNPTPNTGELFF.

The V gene is TRBV7-8, the J gene TRBJ2-3, with D perhaps TRBD2 (5 bases). The CDR3 length is 14 residues. Per germline, CDR1 SGHVS and CDR2 FQNEAQ. V lost 5 bases and J lost 2, with 11 bases in between. CDR3 amino acids: CASSAAEYTDTQYF. CDR3 DNA: TGTGCCAGCAGCGCAGCGGAGTACACAGATACGCAGTATTTT.

The gene calls are TRBV7-8 and TRBJ2-7; 9 positions agree with TRBD2. Germline-derived CDR1 and CDR2 are SGHVS and FQNEAQ. This CDR3 comprises 15 residues. The J segment lost 6 bases and the V segment lost 5 bases, leaving 11 bases of the junction unmatched. The CDR3, as DNA: TGTGCCAGCAGCCCCCCGGGTAGCGGGAGAGGCGAGCAGTACTTC. Encoded protein: CASSPPGSGRGEQYF.

This clone appeared many times. The gene calls are TRBV29-1 and TRBJ2-3; 7 bases are shared with TRBD1. This CDR3 spans 13 amino acids. J was trimmed by 1 base and V by 7 bases; bases with no gene match: 5. Germline CDR1 reads SQVTM; CDR2 reads ANQGSEA. CDR3 protein: CSAGGQGTDTQYF. The CDR3 region has the DNA TGCAGCGCAGGCGGACAGGGCACAGATACGCAGTATTTT.

CDR3: CASSLVRTSGGASTDTQYF. The CDR3 nucleotides are TGTGCCAGCAGCTTGGTTCGGACTAGCGGGGGGGCTAGCACAGATACGCAGTATTTT. The chain employs TRBV5-4 and TRBJ2-3, with 15 bases matching TRBD2. Trimming cost V 0 bases and J 0 bases; bases outside gene matches: 5. There are 19 residues in the CDR3. Germline V gene sequence: CDR1 SGHNT, CDR2 YYREEE (reference sequence).